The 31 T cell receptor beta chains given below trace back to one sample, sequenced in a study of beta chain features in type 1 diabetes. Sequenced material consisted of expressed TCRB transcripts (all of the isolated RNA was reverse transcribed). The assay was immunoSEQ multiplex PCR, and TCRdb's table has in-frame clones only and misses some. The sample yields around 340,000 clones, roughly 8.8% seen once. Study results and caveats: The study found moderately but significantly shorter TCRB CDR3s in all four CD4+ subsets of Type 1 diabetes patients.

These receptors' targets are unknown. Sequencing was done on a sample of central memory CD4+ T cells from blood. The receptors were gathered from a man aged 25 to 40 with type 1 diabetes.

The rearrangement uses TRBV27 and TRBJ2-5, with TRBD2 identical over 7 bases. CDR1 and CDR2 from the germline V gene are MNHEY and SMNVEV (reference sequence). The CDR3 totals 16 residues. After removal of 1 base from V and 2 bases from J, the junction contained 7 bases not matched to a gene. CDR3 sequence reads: CASSLYPPSGQETQYF. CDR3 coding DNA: TGTGCCAGCAGTTTATACCCCCCTAGCGGACAAGAGACCCAGTACTTC.

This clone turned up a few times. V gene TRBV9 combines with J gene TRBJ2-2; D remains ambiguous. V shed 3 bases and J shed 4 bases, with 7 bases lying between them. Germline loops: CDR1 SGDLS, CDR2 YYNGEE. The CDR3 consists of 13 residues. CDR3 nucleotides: TGTGCCAGCAGCGACTACTTCACCGGGGAGCTGTTTTTT. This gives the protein CASSDYFTGELFF.

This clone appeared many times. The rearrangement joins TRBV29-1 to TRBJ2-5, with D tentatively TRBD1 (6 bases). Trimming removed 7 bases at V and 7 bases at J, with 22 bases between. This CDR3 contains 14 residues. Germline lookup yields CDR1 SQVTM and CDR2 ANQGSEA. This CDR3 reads CSARKGDVTRTQYF. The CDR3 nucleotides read TGCAGCGCCCGCAAGGGGGATGTGACCCGGACCCAGTACTTC.

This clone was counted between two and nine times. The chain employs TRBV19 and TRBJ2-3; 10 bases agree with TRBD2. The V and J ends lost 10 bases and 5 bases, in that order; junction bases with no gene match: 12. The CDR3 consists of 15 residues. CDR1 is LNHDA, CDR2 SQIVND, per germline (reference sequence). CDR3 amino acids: CATQKGASGGDTQYF. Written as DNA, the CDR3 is TGTGCCACCCAAAAAGGCGCTAGCGGGGGAGATACGCAGTATTTT.

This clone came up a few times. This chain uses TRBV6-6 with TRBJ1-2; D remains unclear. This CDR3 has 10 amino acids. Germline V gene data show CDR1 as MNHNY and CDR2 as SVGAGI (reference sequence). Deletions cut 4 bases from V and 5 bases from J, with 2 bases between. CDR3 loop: CASSSYGYTF. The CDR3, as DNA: TGTGCCAGCAGTTCGTATGGCTACACCTTC.

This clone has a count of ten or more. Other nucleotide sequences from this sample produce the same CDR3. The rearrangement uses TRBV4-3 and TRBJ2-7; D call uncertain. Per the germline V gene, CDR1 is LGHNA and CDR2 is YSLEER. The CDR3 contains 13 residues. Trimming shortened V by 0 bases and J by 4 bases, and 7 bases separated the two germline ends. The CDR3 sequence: CASSQDGPYEQYF. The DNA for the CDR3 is TGCGCCAGCAGCCAAGATGGGCCGTACGAGCAGTACTTC.

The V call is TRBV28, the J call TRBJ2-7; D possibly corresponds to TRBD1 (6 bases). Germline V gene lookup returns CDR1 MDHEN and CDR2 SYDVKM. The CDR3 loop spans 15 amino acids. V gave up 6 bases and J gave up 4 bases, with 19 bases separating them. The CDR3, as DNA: TGTGCCAGCAGATGCACCGGGACAATCTGTTACGAGCAGTACTTC. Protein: CASRCTGTICYEQYF.

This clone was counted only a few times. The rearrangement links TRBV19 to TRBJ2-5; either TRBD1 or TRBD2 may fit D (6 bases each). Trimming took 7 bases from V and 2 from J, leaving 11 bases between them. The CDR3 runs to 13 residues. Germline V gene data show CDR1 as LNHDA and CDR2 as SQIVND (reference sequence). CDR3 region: CASTKGGQETQYF. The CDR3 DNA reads TGTGCCAGTACCAAGGGGGGACAAGAGACCCAGTACTTC.

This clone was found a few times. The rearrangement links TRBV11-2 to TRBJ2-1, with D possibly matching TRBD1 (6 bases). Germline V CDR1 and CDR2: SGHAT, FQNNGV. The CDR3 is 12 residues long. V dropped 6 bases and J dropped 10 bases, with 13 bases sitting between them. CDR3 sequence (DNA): TGTGCCAGCAGGTCAGGGGTACGGGAGCAGTTCTTC. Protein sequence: CASRSGVREQFF.

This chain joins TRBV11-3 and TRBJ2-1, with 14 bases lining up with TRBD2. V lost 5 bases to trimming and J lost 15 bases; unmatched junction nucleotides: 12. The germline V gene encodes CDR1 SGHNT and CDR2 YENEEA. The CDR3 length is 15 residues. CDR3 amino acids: CASSVGLAGVGSLFF. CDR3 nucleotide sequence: TGTGCCAGCAGCGTGGGACTAGCGGGGGTCGGATCGTTGTTCTTC.

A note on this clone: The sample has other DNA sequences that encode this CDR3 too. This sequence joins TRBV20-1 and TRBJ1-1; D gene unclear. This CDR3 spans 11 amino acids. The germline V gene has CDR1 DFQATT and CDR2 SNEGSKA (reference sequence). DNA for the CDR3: TGCAGCGCCGGGCAGGACACTGAAGCTTTCTTT. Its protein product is CSAGQDTEAFF.

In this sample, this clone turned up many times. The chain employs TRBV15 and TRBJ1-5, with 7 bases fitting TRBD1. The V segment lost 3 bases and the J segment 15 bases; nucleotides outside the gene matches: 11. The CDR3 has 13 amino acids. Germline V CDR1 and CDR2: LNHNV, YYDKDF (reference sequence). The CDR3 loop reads CATSSGTASTVHF. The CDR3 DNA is TGTGCCACCAGCAGTGGGACAGCAAGTACGGTGCATTTT.

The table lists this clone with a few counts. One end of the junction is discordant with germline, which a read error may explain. CDR3 DNA: TGTGCCAGTAGTATAATGGGCACCCCAGAGAGCCAGTACTTC. Residues: CASSIMGTPESQYF. This chain links TRBV19 with TRBJ2-5, with D hard to call. CDR1 LNHDA and CDR2 SQIVND come from the germline V gene (reference sequence). The length of the CDR3 is 14 residues. The complete variable domain, with remaining parts taken from reference TRBV19 and TRBJ2-5, reads DGGITQSPKYLFRKEGQNVTLSCEQNLNHDAMYWYRQDPGQGLRLIYYSQIVNDFQKGDIAEGYSVSREKKESFPLTVTSAQKNPTAFYLCASSIMGTPESQYFGPGTRLLVL.

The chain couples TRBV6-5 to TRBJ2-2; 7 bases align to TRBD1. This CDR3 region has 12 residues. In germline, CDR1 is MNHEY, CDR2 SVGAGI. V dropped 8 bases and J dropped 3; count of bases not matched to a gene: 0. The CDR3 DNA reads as TGTGCCAGCCAGGGGGACACCGGGGAGCTGTTTTTT. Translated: CASQGDTGELFF.

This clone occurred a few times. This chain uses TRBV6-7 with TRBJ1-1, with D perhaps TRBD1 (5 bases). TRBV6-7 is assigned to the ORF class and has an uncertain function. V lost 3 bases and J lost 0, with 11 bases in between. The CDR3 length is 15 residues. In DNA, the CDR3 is TGTGCCAGCAGTTATCAGGGCCAGATGAACACTGAAGCTTTCTTT. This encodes CASSYQGQMNTEAFF.

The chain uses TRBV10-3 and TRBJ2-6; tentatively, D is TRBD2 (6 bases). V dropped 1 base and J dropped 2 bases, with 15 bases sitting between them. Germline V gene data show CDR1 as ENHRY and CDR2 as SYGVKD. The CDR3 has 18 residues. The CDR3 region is CAISEFRGIGTGANVLTF. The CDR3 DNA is TGTGCCATCAGTGAGTTTCGGGGGATAGGGACTGGGGCCAACGTCCTGACTTTC.

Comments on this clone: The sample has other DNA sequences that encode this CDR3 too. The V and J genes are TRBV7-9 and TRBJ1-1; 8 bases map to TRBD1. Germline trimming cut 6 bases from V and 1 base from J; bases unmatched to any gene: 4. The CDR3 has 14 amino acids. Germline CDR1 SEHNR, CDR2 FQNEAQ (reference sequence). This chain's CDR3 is CASSLGTGNTEAFF. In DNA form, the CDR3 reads TGTGCCAGCAGTCTCGGGACAGGGAACACTGAAGCTTTCTTT.

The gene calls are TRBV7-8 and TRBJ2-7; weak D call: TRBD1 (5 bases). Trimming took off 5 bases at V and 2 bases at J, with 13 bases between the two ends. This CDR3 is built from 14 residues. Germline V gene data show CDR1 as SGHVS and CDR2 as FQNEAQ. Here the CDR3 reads CASSMVADTYEQYF. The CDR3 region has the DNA TGTGCCAGCAGCATGGTGGCGGACACCTACGAGCAGTACTTC. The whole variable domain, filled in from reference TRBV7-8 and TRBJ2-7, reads GAGVSQSPRYKVAKRGQDVALRCDPISGHVSLFWYQQALGQGPEFLTYFQNEAQLDKSGLPSDRFFAERPEGSVSTLKIQRTQQEDSAVYLCASSMVADTYEQYFGPGTRLTVT.

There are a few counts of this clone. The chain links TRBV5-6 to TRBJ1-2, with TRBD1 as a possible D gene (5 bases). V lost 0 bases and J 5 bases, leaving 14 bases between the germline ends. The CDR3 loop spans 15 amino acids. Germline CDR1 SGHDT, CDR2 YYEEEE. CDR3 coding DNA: TGTGCCAGCAGCTTGGCCCGGGTAGGGGAGTATGGCTACACCTTC. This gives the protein CASSLARVGEYGYTF.

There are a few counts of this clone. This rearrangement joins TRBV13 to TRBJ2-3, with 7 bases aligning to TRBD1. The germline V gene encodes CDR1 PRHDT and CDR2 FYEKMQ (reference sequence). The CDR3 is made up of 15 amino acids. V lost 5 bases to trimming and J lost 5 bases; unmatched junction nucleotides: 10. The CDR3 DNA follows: TGTGCCAGCAGCAATAGACAGGGTATGATAGATACGCAGTATTTT. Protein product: CASSNRQGMIDTQYF.

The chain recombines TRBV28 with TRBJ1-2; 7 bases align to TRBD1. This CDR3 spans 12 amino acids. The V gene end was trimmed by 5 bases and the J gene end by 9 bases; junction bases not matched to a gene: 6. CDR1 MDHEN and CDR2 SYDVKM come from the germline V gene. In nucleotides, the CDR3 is TGTGCCAGCAGTCCGGGACAGATAAGCTACACCTTC. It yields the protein CASSPGQISYTF.

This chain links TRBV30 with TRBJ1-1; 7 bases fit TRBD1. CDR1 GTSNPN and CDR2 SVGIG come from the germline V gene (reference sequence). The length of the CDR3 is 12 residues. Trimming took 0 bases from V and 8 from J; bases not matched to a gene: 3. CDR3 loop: CAWSVRTGEAFF. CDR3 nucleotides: TGTGCCTGGAGTGTACGGACAGGAGAAGCTTTCTTT.

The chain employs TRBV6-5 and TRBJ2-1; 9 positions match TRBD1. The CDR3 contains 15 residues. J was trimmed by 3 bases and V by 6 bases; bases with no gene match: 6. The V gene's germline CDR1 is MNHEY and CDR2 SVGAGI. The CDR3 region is CASREQGALYNEQFF. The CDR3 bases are TGTGCCAGCAGAGAACAGGGGGCGCTCTACAATGAGCAGTTCTTC.

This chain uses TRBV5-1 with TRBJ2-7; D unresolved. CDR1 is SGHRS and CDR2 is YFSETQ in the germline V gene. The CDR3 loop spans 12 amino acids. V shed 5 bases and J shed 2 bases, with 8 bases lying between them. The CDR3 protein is CASSSEAYEQYF. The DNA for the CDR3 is TGCGCCAGCAGTTCAGAAGCCTACGAGCAGTACTTC.

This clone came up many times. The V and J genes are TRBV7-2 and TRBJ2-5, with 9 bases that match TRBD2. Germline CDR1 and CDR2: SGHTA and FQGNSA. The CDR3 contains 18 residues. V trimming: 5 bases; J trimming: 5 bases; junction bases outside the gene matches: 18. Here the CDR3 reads CASSPFHAGGRSGETQYF. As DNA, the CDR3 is TGTGCCAGCAGCCCCTTTCATGCGGGGGGGCGCTCTGGGGAGACCCAGTACTTC.

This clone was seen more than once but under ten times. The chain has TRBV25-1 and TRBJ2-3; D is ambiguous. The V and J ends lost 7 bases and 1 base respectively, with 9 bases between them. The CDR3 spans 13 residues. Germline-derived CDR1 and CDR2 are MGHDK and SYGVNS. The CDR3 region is CASISSGTDTQYF. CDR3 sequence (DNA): TGTGCCAGCATTTCAAGCGGCACAGATACGCAGTATTTT.

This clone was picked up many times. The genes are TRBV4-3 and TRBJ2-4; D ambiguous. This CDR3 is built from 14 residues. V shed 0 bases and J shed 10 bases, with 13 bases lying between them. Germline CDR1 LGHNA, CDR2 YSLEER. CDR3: CASSQDPTRVIQYF. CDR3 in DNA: TGCGCCAGCAGCCAAGATCCGACTCGAGTAATTCAGTACTTC.

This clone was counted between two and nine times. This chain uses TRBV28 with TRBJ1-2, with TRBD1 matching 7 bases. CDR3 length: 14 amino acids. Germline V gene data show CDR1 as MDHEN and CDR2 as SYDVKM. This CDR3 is CASGGTASTYGYTF. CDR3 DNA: TGTGCTTCGGGAGGGACAGCCTCTACCTATGGCTACACCTTC.

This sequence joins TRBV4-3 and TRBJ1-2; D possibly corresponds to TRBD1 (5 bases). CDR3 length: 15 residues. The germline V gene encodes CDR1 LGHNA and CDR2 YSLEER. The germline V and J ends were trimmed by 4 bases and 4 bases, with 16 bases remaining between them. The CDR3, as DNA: TGCGCCAGCAGCCCGACGACGACAGTTATCTATGGCTACACCTTC. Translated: CASSPTTTVIYGYTF.

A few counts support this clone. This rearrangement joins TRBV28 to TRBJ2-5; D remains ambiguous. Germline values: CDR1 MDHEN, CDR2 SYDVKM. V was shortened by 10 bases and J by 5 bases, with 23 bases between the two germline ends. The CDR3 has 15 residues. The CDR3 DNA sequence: TGTGCCACCCCGAGTCAGTTCGGTGGGCTGGAGACCCAGTACTTC. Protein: CATPSQFGGLETQYF.

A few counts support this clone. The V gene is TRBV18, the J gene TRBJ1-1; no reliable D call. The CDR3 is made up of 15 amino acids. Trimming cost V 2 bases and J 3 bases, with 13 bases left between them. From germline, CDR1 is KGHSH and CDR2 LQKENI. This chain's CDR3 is CASSPGELRDTEAFF. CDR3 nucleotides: TGTGCCAGCTCACCAGGGGAGCTGCGGGACACTGAAGCTTTCTTT.